The 18 T cell receptor beta chains below come from one sample, sequenced in a study of CD8+CD57+ T cells in acquired aplastic anemia. Genomic DNA provided the template from which TCR beta VDJ and CDR3 profiles were obtained. From the reads, TCRdb called clonotypes with MiXCR, one entry per CDR3 protein. Among around 400,000 distinct CDR3 sequences, 65% to 80% were seen once, and the ten largest hold 4%. What was sequenced was sorted CD4+, CD8+, or CD8+CD57+ T cells (not recorded which) from PBMCs. The receptors come from a human donor in good health, serving as a control.

The chain employs TRBV10-3 and TRBJ2-5; D is tentatively TRBD1 or TRBD2 (6 bases each). With 0 bases removed from V and 11 bases from J, the gap between germline ends came to 19 bases. Germline CDR1 is ENHRY and CDR2 is SYGVKD. The length of the CDR3 is 15 residues. The CDR3 here is CAISESNGGAWEQYF. The CDR3 DNA reads as TGTGCCATCAGTGAGTCGAACGGGGGCGCCTGGGAGCAGTACTTC.

On this clonotype: Here the CDR3 omits its conserved ending phenylalanine or tryptophan, so a read error is the likely source. The DNA is omitted, as the CDR3 cannot be located on it reliably, and the CDR3 follows TCRdb's listing. This sequence joins TRBV7-3 and TRBJ1-1. A total of 13 residues make up the CDR3, ends included. The germline CDR1 and CDR2 sequences are SGHTA and FQGTGA. CDR3 residues: CASSLGLSTEAFG.

This rearrangement joins TRBV2 to TRBJ1-6, with TRBD1 matching over 7 bases. This CDR3 comprises 15 residues. The germline V gene has CDR1 SNHLY and CDR2 FYNNEI. Unmatched junction bases numbered 10, after V lost 6 bases and J lost 8 bases. CDR3 region: CASSIRTGCDSPLHF. CDR3 DNA sequence: TGTGCCAGCAGCATTCGGACAGGCTGCGATTCACCCCTCCACTTT.

V and J are TRBV7-9 and TRBJ2-6; D could derive from TRBD1 or TRBD2 (5 bases each). This CDR3 has 17 residues. Trimming removed 5 bases at V and 13 bases at J, with 27 bases between. The germline gives CDR1 SEHNR, CDR2 FQNEAQ (reference sequence). The CDR3 DNA sequence: TGTGCCAGCAGCCCCGGGACGAGAGGGTCTGGGGCCGAAGTCCTGACTTTC. It codes for CASSPGTRGSGAEVLTF.

This clonotype was picked up one time. Its ends do not fully match the called genes, so a read error is possible. The chain uses TRBV13 and TRBJ1-2; TRBD1 matches at 7 bases. The CDR3 extends over 14 amino acids. Germline lookup yields CDR1 PRHDT and CDR2 FYEKMQ (reference sequence). CDR3 sequence: CASSVGGTRIGYTF. The CDR3 region has the DNA TGTGCCAGCAGCGTAGGGGGCACGAGAATAGGCTACACCTTC.

V is TRBV20-1 and J is TRBJ2-5, with 7 bases identical to TRBD1. The V gene's germline CDR1 is DFQATT and CDR2 SNEGSKA (reference sequence). The length of the CDR3 is 14 residues. V trimming: 5 bases; J trimming: 0 bases; junction bases outside the gene matches: 6. The CDR3 DNA reads TGCAGTGCTCCGGACAGGCCTTACCAAGAGACCCAGTACTTC. Encoded protein: CSAPDRPYQETQYF.

This clonotype was counted at least ten times. The chain employs TRBV30 and TRBJ2-1; 12 bases are a match to TRBD2. V shed 7 bases, J shed 7 bases, and the junction held 8 bases outside the gene matches. There are 14 residues in the CDR3. The V gene's germline CDR1 is GTSNPN and CDR2 SVGIG (reference sequence). CDR3 coding DNA: TGTGCCTCAATTACTAGCGGGGGGCTTAATGAGCAGTTCTTC. This codes for CASITSGGLNEQFF.

As to this clonotype: This CDR3 fails to terminate in the conserved phenylalanine or tryptophan, so it likely reflects a read error. The DNA is omitted, as the CDR3 cannot be located on it reliably, and the CDR3 follows TCRdb's listing. The V call is TRBV29-1, the J call TRBJ1-4. The CDR3 adds up to 12 amino acids, both ends counted. In germline, CDR1 is SQVTM, CDR2 ANQGSEA. CDR3 sequence: CRVGVQEENMYA.

The sample holds a few counts of this clonotype. A much larger clone differs by one base, so this may be a read error. The V call is TRBV19, the J call TRBJ2-5; D remains ambiguous. The V gene's germline CDR1 is LNHDA and CDR2 SQIVND (reference sequence). The CDR3 spans 14 residues. The CDR3 DNA is TGTGCCCGTAGTAGCCTCCAAGGGCGAGAGACCCAGTACTTC. Translated, it gives CARSSLQGRETQYF.

In regard to this clonotype: Germline and junction disagree at one end, which may indicate a read error. The chain employs TRBV20-1 and TRBJ1-1; a weak D match, TRBD1 (6 bases). The germline V gene encodes CDR1 DFQATT and CDR2 SNEGSKA (reference sequence). The CDR3 is 12 amino acids. The CDR3 loop reads CSASRTDIEPSF. CDR3 coding DNA: TGCAGTGCCAGCAGGACAGATATTGAACCTTCCTTT.

The J gene is TRBJ1-6, the V gene TRBV20-1; perhaps TRBD1 as D (6 bases). The CDR3 is 14 residues long. The germline CDR1 and CDR2 sequences are DFQATT and SNEGSKA (reference sequence). V was clipped by 6 bases and J by 11 bases, with 20 bases between them. CDR3 protein: CSAAPRAGDTPLHF. The CDR3 nucleotides read TGCAGTGCAGCCCCCCGCGCAGGGGACACACCCCTCCACTTT.

This clonotype was recorded only once. The conserved phenylalanine or tryptophan normally closing the CDR3 is absent here, so this likely arose from a read error. The DNA is omitted, as the CDR3 cannot be located on it reliably, and the CDR3 follows TCRdb's listing. The genes are TRBV9 and TRBJ1-1. The germline V gene has CDR1 SGDLS and CDR2 YYNGEE. The CDR3 length is 13 residues, termini included. CDR3 amino acids: CASSEAAGPAFRL.

This chain uses TRBV7-9 with TRBJ2-5; the D call may be TRBD1 or TRBD2 (5 bases each). The CDR3 covers 14 residues. CDR1 SEHNR and CDR2 FQNEAQ come from the germline V gene (reference sequence). Trimming removed 0 bases at V and 5 bases at J, with 10 bases between. The CDR3, as DNA: TGTGCCAGCAGCTTAGCGGTGGGGGTGGAGACCCAGTACTTC. Translated: CASSLAVGVETQYF.

The V gene is TRBV19, the J gene TRBJ2-3; the match to TRBD2 covers 10 bases. The V gene's germline CDR1 is LNHDA and CDR2 SQIVND (reference sequence). The CDR3 contains 17 residues. V was pared by 1 base and J by 1 base, with 5 bases of the junction left unmatched. The CDR3: CASSIVLGTSGTDTQYF. The CDR3 bases are TGTGCCAGTAGTATAGTGCTCGGGACTAGCGGCACAGATACGCAGTATTTT.

In its sample, this clonotype was seen a few times. The chain carries TRBV25-1 and TRBJ1-2, with D unresolved. The germline V and J ends were trimmed by 7 bases and 3 bases, with 15 bases remaining between them. CDR3 length equals 14 residues. Germline V gene data show CDR1 as MGHDK and CDR2 as SYGVNS. CDR3 DNA sequence: TGTGCCAGCAAAGGCCCCAACGGGGACTATGGCTACACCTTC. Protein: CASKGPNGDYGYTF.

Details on this clonotype: Because it lacks the conserved phenylalanine or tryptophan at the end, this CDR3 is likely a read error. The DNA is left out, because the CDR3 cannot be placed on it with certainty; the CDR3 is given as TCRdb lists it. V usage is TRBV7-2 and J usage is TRBJ2-7; the listed D gene, TRBD1, was not tested against the DNA. The germline V gene has CDR1 SGHTA and CDR2 FQGNSA. Inclusive of both ends, the CDR3 amounts to 13 amino acids. The CDR3 sequence is CASSLVGAGDTHY.

This clonotype was seen more than once but under ten times. This chain uses TRBV20-1 with TRBJ2-5, with 7 positions matching TRBD1. The CDR3 runs to 14 residues. Germline CDR1 reads DFQATT; CDR2 reads SNEGSKA (reference sequence). V gave up 6 bases and J gave up 4 bases; unmatched junction bases: 11. CDR3 nucleotides: TGCAGTGCGACCACAGGGGCTCTCCGAGAGACCCAGTACTTC. This sequence encodes CSATTGALRETQYF.

This clonotype was detected many times. This chain connects TRBV11-3 to TRBJ2-3, with TRBD1 identical over 7 bases. Per the germline V gene, CDR1 is SGHNT and CDR2 is YENEEA. J lost 0 bases, V lost 5 bases, and 5 bases had no gene match. The CDR3 covers 15 residues. The CDR3 sequence is CASSRRRGSTDTQYF. The CDR3 DNA reads TGTGCCAGCAGCCGCCGCAGGGGGAGCACAGATACGCAGTATTTT.